The 24 T cell receptor beta chains below come from one sample, sequenced in a study of blood T cell repertoires in COVID-19. Clones were sequenced by immunoSEQ multiplex PCR, and TCRdb holds only the in-frame ones, with some missing. The sample lists around 150,000 clones; about 83% were seen once. The sequencing sample was made of peripheral blood. The receptors derive from a woman between 65 and 79 years old with COVID-19, enrolled during active disease.

This clone has only a few counts. The chain employs TRBV30 and TRBJ1-6, with a possible D match to TRBD1 (6 bases). This CDR3 has 16 amino acids. The germline V gene encodes CDR1 GTSNPN and CDR2 SVGIG (reference sequence). Trimming left V 2 bases short and J 7 bases short, with 18 bases between. The CDR3 is CAWSPRTPRGNSPLHF. CDR3 nucleotides: TGTGCCTGGAGTCCTAGAACACCCAGGGGAAATTCACCCCTCCACTTT.

The chain employs TRBV19 and TRBJ1-5; no clear D. CDR3 length: 14 residues. Trimming removed 5 bases at V and 7 bases at J, with 15 bases between. CDR1 is LNHDA, CDR2 SQIVND, per germline (reference sequence). The chain's CDR3 is CASSSGLTGQPQHF. CDR3 in DNA: TGTGCCAGTAGTTCCGGGCTTACGGGGCAGCCCCAGCATTTT. The full variable domain, with the rest looked up from reference TRBV19 and TRBJ1-5, is DGGITQSPKYLFRKEGQNVTLSCEQNLNHDAMYWYRQDPGQGLRLIYYSQIVNDFQKGDIAEGYSVSREKKESFPLTVTSAQKNPTAFYLCASSSGLTGQPQHFGDGTRLSIL.

The chain is built from TRBV20-1 and TRBJ2-7, with TRBD1 matching 10 bases. The V segment lost 6 bases and the J segment 1 base; nucleotides outside the gene matches: 9. The CDR3 is 15 residues long. CDR1 DFQATT and CDR2 SNEGSKA come from the germline V gene (reference sequence). CDR3 residues: CSASDRDRGSYEQYF. The CDR3 nucleotides read TGCAGTGCGAGTGACCGGGACAGGGGTTCCTACGAGCAGTACTTC.

Of note for this clone: Other DNA sequences in the sample encode the same CDR3. J is TRBJ2-5 and V is TRBV29-1; maybe TRBD2 (7 bases). This CDR3 has 14 amino acids. Germline V CDR1 and CDR2: SQVTM, ANQGSEA. CDR3 sequence reads: CRVGGLGGGETQYF. The CDR3 bases are TGCCGGGTGGGGGGCCTGGGGGGGGGCGAGACCCAGTACTTC.

This clone was recorded only once. J is TRBJ1-1 and V is TRBV6-5, with 7 bases fitting TRBD1. Germline trimming cut 5 bases from V and 6 bases from J; bases unmatched to any gene: 6. This CDR3 contains 13 residues. Per germline, CDR1 MNHEY and CDR2 SVGAGI. CDR3 sequence reads: CASSTTGFPEAFF. CDR3 DNA: TGTGCCAGCAGTACGACAGGGTTCCCTGAAGCTTTCTTT.

The V gene is TRBV28, the J gene TRBJ1-3; 8 nucleotides align to TRBD1. This CDR3 has 16 amino acids. CDR1 and CDR2 from the germline V gene are MDHEN and SYDVKM. Trimming at V came to 5 bases and at J to 2 bases, leaving 8 bases not matched to a gene. DNA of the CDR3: TGTGCCAGCAGTCTTTCGACAGGGGCGGCTGGAAACACCATATATTTT. As protein: CASSLSTGAAGNTIYF.

This clone showed up just once. The J gene is TRBJ2-4, the V gene TRBV19; 7 nucleotides align to TRBD2. V trimming: 4 bases; J trimming: 8 bases; junction bases outside the gene matches: 11. Germline assignment: CDR1 LNHDA and CDR2 SQIVND (reference sequence). This CDR3 spans 15 amino acids. DNA of the CDR3: TGTGCCAGTAGTACTGGCCGGGGGGAAATGGACATTCAGTACTTC. Its translation is CASSTGRGEMDIQYF.

The V gene is TRBV18, the J gene TRBJ1-1, with a possible D match to TRBD1 (5 bases). This CDR3 spans 14 amino acids. Germline assignment: CDR1 KGHSH and CDR2 LQKENI. Deletions cut 5 bases from V and 10 bases from J, with 20 bases between. The CDR3 DNA is TGTGCCAGCTCAGACAGTATAGGCCCCACAGGAGCTTTCTTT. Translating gives CASSDSIGPTGAFF.

CDR3 in DNA: TGTGCCAGCAGCCCCAGGGACACGAGAAATGAAAAACTGTTTTTT. Its protein is CASSPRDTRNEKLFF. The chain links TRBV7-2 to TRBJ1-4; D might be TRBD1 (6 bases). The CDR3 loop spans 15 amino acids. Germline CDR1 is SGHTA and CDR2 is FQGNSA. The V and J ends lost 5 bases and 5 bases respectively, with 15 bases between them.

The CDR3 region is CASSTSGGPQETQYF. The CDR3 DNA reads as TGCGCCAGCAGTACTAGCGGGGGGCCTCAAGAGACCCAGTACTTC. The chain has TRBV10-1 and TRBJ2-5; 12 nucleotides line up with TRBD2. CDR1 is WNHNN and CDR2 is SYGVQD in the germline V gene (reference sequence). The CDR3 sequence is 15 residues long. With 5 bases clipped from V and 2 bases from J, the junction kept 3 bases outside the gene matches.

The V call is TRBV25-1, the J call TRBJ2-2; a weak D match, TRBD2 (5 bases). This CDR3 has 15 residues. Trimming removed 2 bases at V and 5 bases at J, with 12 bases between. Germline assignment: CDR1 MGHDK and CDR2 SYGVNS. The CDR3 DNA reads TGTGCCAGCAGTGAAGGAGGACCTACGACCGGGGAGCTGTTTTTT. This codes for CASSEGGPTTGELFF. Combining the CDR3 with reference TRBV25-1 and TRBJ2-2 gives the whole variable domain EADIYQTPRYLVIGTGKKITLECSQTMGHDKMYWYQQDPGMELHLIHYSYGVNSTEKGDLSSESTVSRIRTEHFPLTLESARPSHTSQYLCASSEGGPTTGELFFGEGSRLTVL.

The J gene is TRBJ2-3, the V gene TRBV11-1; TRBD1 agrees at 7 bases. Trimming at V came to 5 bases and at J to 4 bases, leaving 9 bases not matched to a gene. CDR1 is SGHAT, CDR2 FQDESV, per germline (reference sequence). The length of the CDR3 is 15 residues. The CDR3 sequence is CASSADRAGSDTQYF. The DNA for the CDR3 is TGTGCCAGCAGCGCCGACAGGGCTGGATCAGATACGCAGTATTTT.

The chain joins TRBV15 to TRBJ2-3; 10 positions match TRBD2. The CDR3 loop spans 16 amino acids. In germline, CDR1 is LNHNV, CDR2 YYDKDF (reference sequence). The junction had 5 bases not matched to a gene; V was cut back by 1 base and J by 4 bases. In DNA form, the CDR3 reads TGTGCCACCAGCAGAGTTAGCGGGGGGCGGGCAGATACGCAGTATTTT. This codes for CATSRVSGGRADTQYF.

J is TRBJ1-3 and V is TRBV7-2; 10 bases agree with TRBD1. V was pared by 5 bases and J by 8 bases, with 12 bases of the junction left unmatched. Germline V lookup: CDR1 SGHTA, CDR2 FQGNSA. There are 16 residues in the CDR3. The CDR3 DNA reads as TGTGCCAGCAGCCAGGCCGGGACAGGGGAGCGACACACCATATATTTT. Its translation: CASSQAGTGERHTIYF.

The V and J genes are TRBV6-2 or TRBV6-3 and TRBJ2-3, with 7 bases lining up with TRBD2. From germline, CDR1 is MNHEY and CDR2 SVGEGT. V lost 1 base, J lost 2 bases, and 12 bases stayed unmatched. The CDR3 covers 18 residues. CDR3 amino acids: CASSYLSDLTSNTDTQYF. The CDR3 nucleotides read TGTGCCAGCAGTTACTTGTCGGACTTGACTAGCAACACAGATACGCAGTATTTT.

The V call is TRBV19, the J call TRBJ2-7; 7 nucleotides match TRBD1. The germline V gene encodes CDR1 LNHDA and CDR2 SQIVND (reference sequence). This CDR3 region has 14 residues. The V and J ends lost 2 bases and 4 bases, in that order; junction bases with no gene match: 5. CDR3 sequence: CASSIMYRGYEQYF. CDR3 coding DNA: TGTGCCAGTAGTATAATGTACAGGGGATACGAGCAGTACTTC. Looking up the rest from reference TRBV19 and TRBJ2-7 gives the full variable domain: DGGITQSPKYLFRKEGQNVTLSCEQNLNHDAMYWYRQDPGQGLRLIYYSQIVNDFQKGDIAEGYSVSREKKESFPLTVTSAQKNPTAFYLCASSIMYRGYEQYFGPGTRLTVT.

The chain links TRBV18 to TRBJ2-7; 8 positions match TRBD2. The CDR3 contains 15 residues. Germline V gene data show CDR1 as KGHSH and CDR2 as LQKENI. The V gene end was trimmed by 3 bases and the J gene end by 2 bases; junction bases not matched to a gene: 6. CDR3 sequence (DNA): TGTGCCAGCTCACCGGGTACTAGCGGTCCCTACGAGCAGTACTTC. This encodes CASSPGTSGPYEQYF.

The V and J genes are TRBV6-5 and TRBJ1-6; D gene unclear. Trimming pared 5 bases from V and 8 bases from J, leaving 13 bases between. CDR3 length: 14 residues. Germline V gene sequence: CDR1 MNHEY, CDR2 SVGAGI. CDR3: CASSPSGYDSPLHF. CDR3 nucleotide sequence: TGTGCCAGCAGTCCTTCGGGTTATGATTCACCCCTCCACTTT.

The J gene is TRBJ2-6, the V gene TRBV3-1 (or the pseudogene TRBV3-2); 11 bases are a match to TRBD1. Germline V lookup: CDR1 LGHDT, CDR2 YNNKEL (reference sequence). V shed 4 bases, J shed 4 bases, and the junction held 6 bases outside the gene matches. The CDR3 runs 17 residues. CDR3 amino acids: CASSRRTGGSGANVLTF. The CDR3 DNA reads TGTGCCAGCAGCCGGAGGACAGGGGGCTCCGGGGCCAACGTCCTGACTTTC.

CDR3 DNA sequence: TGTGCCAGCAGCCTTTCTGACAGGGCTGGCGAGCAGTACTTC. Its translation: CASSLSDRAGEQYF. The chain links TRBV3-1 (or the pseudogene TRBV3-2) to TRBJ2-7, with TRBD1 matching 7 bases. This CDR3 contains 14 residues. Unmatched junction bases numbered 9, after V lost 4 bases and J lost 6 bases. Looked up from germline, CDR1 is LGHDT and CDR2 is YNNKEL (reference sequence).

V is TRBV3-1 (or the pseudogene TRBV3-2) and J is TRBJ1-2; D gene uncertain. The CDR3 length is 13 residues. V lost 0 bases, J lost 1 base, and 3 bases lay in between. The germline gives CDR1 LGHDT, CDR2 YNNKEL (reference sequence). The CDR3 DNA sequence: TGTGCCAGCAGCCAAGATCTTAACTATGGCTACACCTTC. Translated: CASSQDLNYGYTF.

The chain links TRBV28 to TRBJ1-2; perhaps TRBD1 as D (6 bases). V lost 5 bases and J lost 1, with 20 bases in between. This CDR3 spans 17 amino acids. Germline V gives CDR1 MDHEN, CDR2 SYDVKM. The CDR3 spells CASSLTPGGGDNYGYTF. CDR3 DNA: TGTGCCAGCAGTCTTACCCCTGGAGGGGGGGATAACTATGGCTACACCTTC.

This chain joins TRBV7-2 and TRBJ2-1; D might be TRBD2 (6 bases). CDR1 and CDR2 (germline): SGHTA, FQGNSA. V lost 0 bases to trimming and J lost 6 bases, with 15 bases between them. The CDR3 is 16 residues long. The chain's CDR3 is CASSLAVLAGGNEQFF. Here the CDR3 DNA reads TGTGCCAGCAGCTTAGCAGTCCTAGCCGGGGGCAATGAGCAGTTCTTC.

The chain uses TRBV9 and TRBJ2-4; TRBD1 matches at 8 bases. After removal of 0 bases from V and 0 bases from J, the junction contained 11 bases not matched to a gene. CDR3 length: 19 amino acids. CDR1 is SGDLS and CDR2 is YYNGEE in the germline V gene. For the CDR3, the DNA is TGTGCCAGCAGCGTAGATCAAGGACAGGGAAAACTAGCCAAAAACATTCAGTACTTC. As protein: CASSVDQGQGKLAKNIQYF.